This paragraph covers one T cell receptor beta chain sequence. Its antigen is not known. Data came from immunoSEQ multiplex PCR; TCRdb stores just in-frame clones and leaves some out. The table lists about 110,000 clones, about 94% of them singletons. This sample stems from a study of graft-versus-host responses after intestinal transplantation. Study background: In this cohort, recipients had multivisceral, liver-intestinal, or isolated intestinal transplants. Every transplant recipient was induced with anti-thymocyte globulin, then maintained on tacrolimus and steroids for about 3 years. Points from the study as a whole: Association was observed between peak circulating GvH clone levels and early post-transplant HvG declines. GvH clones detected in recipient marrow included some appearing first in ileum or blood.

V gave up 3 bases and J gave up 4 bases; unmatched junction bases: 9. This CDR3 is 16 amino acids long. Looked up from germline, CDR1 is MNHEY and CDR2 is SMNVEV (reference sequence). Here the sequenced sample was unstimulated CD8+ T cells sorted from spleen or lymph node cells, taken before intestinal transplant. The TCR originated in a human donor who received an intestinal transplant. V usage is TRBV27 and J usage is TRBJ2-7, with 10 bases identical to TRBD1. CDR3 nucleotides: TGTGCCAGCAGTTTTTCGGGACAGGGGCGAGGATACGAGCAGTACTTC. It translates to CASSFSGQGRGYEQYF.